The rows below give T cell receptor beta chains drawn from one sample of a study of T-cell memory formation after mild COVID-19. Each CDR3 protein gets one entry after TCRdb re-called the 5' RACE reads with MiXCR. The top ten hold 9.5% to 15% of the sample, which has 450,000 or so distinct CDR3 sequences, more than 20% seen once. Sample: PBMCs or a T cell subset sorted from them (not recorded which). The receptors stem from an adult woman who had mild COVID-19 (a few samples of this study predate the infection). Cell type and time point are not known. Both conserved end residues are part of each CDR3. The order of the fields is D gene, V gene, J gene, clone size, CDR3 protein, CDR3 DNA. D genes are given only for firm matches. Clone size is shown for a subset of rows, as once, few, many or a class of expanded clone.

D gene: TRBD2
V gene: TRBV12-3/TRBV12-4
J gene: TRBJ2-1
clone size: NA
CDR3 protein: CASTRQGRGTSEQFF
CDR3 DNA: TGTGCCAGCACCCGACAAGGGAGGGGTACATCTGAGCAGTTCTTC

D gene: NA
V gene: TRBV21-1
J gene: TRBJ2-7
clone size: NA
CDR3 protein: CASKDRCLGSYEQYF
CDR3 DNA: TGTGCCAGCAAGGACAGATGTTTAGGGTCCTACGAGCAGTACTTC

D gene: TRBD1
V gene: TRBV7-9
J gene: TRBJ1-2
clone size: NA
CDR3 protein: CASSSTGTGALGGYTF
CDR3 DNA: TGTGCCAGCAGCTCAACCGGGACAGGGGCCTTGGGGGGCTACACCTTC

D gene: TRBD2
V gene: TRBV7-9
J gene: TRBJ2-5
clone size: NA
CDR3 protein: CASNPGTSGRETQYF
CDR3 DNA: TGTGCCAGCAATCCCGGGACTAGCGGGAGGGAGACCCAGTACTTC

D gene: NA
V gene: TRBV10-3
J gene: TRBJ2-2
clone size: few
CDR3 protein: CAITPTSNTGELFF
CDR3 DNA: TGTGCCATCACCCCGACATCGAACACCGGGGAGCTGTTTTTT

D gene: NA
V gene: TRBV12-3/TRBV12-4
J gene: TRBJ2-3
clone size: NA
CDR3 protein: CASSALGSTDTQYF
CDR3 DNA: TGTGCCAGCAGTGCCCTCGGTAGCACAGATACGCAGTATTTT

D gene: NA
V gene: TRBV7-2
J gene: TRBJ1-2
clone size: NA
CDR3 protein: CASSLAGEVGYTF
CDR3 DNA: TGTGCCAGCAGCTTAGCGGGAGAGGTTGGCTACACCTTC

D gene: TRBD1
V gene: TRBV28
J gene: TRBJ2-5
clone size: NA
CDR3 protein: CASSPGLLEDRGQPQYF
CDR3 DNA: TGTGCCAGCAGTCCCGGTTTGTTGGAAGACAGGGGCCAGCCCCAGTACTTC

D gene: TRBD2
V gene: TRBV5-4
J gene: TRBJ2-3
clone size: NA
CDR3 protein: CASSSLLGEGETQYF
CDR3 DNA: TGTGCCAGCAGCTCACTACTAGGGGAGGGTGAGACGCAGTATTTT

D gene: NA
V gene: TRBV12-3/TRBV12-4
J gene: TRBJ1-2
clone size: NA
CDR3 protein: CASGVDMANYGYTF
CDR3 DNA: TGTGCCAGCGGGGTCGACATGGCTAACTATGGCTACACCTTC

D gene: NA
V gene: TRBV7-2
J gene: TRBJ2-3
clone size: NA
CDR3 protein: CASSFQGVDTQYF
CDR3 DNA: TGTGCCAGCAGCTTCCAAGGGGTAGATACGCAGTATTTT

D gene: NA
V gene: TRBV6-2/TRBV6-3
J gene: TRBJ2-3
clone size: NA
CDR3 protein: CASSYLYLDTQYF
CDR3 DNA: TGTGCCAGCAGTTACCTTTACTTGGATACGCAGTATTTT

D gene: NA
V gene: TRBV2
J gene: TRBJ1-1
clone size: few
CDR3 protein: CASSVQGVGSTEAFF
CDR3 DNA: TGTGCCAGCAGTGTCCAAGGGGTCGGTAGCACTGAAGCTTTCTTT

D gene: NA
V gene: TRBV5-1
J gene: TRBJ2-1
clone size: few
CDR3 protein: CASSLDMGPFGEQFF
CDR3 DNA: TGCGCCAGCAGCTTGGACATGGGGCCATTTGGTGAGCAGTTCTTC

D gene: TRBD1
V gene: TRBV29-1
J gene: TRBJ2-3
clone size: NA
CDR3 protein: CSVTGIGTDTQYF
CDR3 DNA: TGCAGCGTGACAGGGATAGGAACAGATACGCAGTATTTT

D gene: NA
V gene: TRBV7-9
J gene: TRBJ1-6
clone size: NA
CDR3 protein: CASSPTGLGNSPLHF
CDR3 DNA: TGTGCCAGCAGTCCTACAGGGCTGGGGAATTCACCCCTCCACTTT

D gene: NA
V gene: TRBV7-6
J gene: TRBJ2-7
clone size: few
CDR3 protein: CASSPRKGSEQYF
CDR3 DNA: TGTGCCAGCAGCCCGAGGAAGGGGAGCGAGCAGTACTTC

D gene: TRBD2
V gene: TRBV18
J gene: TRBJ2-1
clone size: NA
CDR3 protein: CASSPASGSTYNEQFF
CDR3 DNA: TGTGCCAGCTCACCGGCTAGCGGGTCAACCTACAATGAGCAGTTCTTC

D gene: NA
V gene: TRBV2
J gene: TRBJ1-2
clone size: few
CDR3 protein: CASSLRRRNTF
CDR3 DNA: TGTGCCAGCTCACTCCGGAGGAGAAACACCTTC

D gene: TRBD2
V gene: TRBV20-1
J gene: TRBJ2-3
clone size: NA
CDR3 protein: CSAPRRERADTQYF
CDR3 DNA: TGCAGTGCCCCGCGGCGGGAGCGGGCAGATACGCAGTATTTT

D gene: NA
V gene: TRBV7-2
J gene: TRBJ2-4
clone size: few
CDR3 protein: CASNQKVENIQYF
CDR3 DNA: TGTGCCAGCAACCAAAAAGTCGAAAACATTCAGTACTTC

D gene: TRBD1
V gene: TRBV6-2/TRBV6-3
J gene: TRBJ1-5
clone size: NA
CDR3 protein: CASNGQGNQPQHF
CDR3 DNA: TGTGCCAGCAACGGACAGGGGAATCAGCCCCAGCATTTT

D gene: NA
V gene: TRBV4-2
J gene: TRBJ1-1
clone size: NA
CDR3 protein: CASSQERMNTEAFF
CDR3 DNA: TGTGCCAGCAGCCAAGAAAGGATGAACACTGAAGCTTTCTTT

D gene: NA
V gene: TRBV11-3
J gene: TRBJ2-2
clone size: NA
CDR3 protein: CASTSWPGTPGELFF
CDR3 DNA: TGTGCCAGCACCTCCTGGCCGGGGACGCCCGGGGAGCTGTTTTTT

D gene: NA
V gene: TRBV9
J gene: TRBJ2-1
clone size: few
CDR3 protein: CASSVRSSLELLSEQFF
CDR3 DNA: TGTGCCAGCAGCGTTCGGTCGTCACTAGAGCTATTGAGTGAGCAGTTCTTC

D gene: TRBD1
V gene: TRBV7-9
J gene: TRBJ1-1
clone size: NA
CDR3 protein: CASSSPTGGEMGVTEAFF
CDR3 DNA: TGTGCCAGCAGCTCCCCGACAGGGGGCGAAATGGGTGTCACTGAAGCTTTCTTT

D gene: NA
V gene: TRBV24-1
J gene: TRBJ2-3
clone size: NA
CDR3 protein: CATSDLRTDTQYF
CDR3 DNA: TGTGCCACCAGTGATCTGAGAACCGATACGCAGTATTTT

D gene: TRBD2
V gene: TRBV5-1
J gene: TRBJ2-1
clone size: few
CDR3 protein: CASSLMLAGGLSYNEQFF
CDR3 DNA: TGCGCCAGCAGCTTGATGCTAGCGGGAGGGCTCTCCTACAATGAGCAGTTCTTC

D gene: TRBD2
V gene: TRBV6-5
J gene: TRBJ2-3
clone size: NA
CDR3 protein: CASSYAEAGVTDTQYF
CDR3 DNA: TGTGCCAGCAGTTACGCGGAAGCGGGAGTAACAGATACGCAGTATTTT

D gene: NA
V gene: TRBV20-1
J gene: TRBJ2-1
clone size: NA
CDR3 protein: CSAPSPRSQWGQFF
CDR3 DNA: TGCAGTGCTCCGTCCCCGCGTAGCCAATGGGGGCAGTTCTTC

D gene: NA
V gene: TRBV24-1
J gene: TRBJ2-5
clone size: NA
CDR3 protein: CATSDPKPPQETQYF
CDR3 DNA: TGTGCCACCAGTGACCCAAAGCCCCCCCAGGAGACCCAGTACTTC

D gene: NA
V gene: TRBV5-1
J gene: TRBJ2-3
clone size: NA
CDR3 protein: CASSQSAEGTDTQYF
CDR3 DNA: TGCGCCAGCAGCCAGTCGGCGGAAGGCACAGATACGCAGTATTTT

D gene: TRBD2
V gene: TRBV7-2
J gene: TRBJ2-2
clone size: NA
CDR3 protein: CASSLATAGRTGELFF
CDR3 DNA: TGTGCCAGCAGCTTAGCGACAGCCGGGAGGACCGGGGAGCTGTTTTTT

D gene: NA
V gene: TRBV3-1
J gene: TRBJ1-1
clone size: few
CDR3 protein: CASSRWTNSEAFF
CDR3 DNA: TGTGCCAGCAGCCGATGGACGAACAGTGAAGCTTTCTTT

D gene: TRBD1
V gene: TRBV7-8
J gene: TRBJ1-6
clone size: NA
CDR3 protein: CASSTRQGNSSPLHF
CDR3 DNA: TGTGCCAGCAGTACAAGACAGGGCAATAGTTCACCCCTCCACTTT

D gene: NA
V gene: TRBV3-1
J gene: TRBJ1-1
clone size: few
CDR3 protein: CASRRSGGRRTEAFF
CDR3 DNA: TGTGCCAGCAGAAGAAGCGGGGGGCGGCGAACTGAAGCTTTCTTT

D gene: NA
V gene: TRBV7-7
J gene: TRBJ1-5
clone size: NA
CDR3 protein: CASSRGPDQPQHF
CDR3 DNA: TGTGCCAGCAGTAGGGGACCGGATCAGCCCCAGCATTTT

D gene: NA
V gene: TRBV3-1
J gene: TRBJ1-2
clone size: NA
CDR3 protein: CASSQGRHYGYTF
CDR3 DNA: TGTGCCAGCAGCCAAGGACGACACTATGGCTACACCTTC

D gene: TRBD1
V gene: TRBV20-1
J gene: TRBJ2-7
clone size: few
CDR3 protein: CSARVPGTDRYEQYF
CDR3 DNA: TGCAGTGCTAGAGTGCCCGGGACAGATAGATACGAGCAGTACTTC

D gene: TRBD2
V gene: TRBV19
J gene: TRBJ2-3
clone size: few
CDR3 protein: CASSMGGSREDTQYF
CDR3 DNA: TGTGCCAGTAGTATGGGAGGGTCCCGGGAAGATACGCAGTATTTT

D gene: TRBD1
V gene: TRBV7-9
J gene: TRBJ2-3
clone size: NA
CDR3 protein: CASSPWTGGEDTQYF
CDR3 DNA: TGTGCCAGCAGCCCTTGGACAGGGGGGGAAGATACGCAGTATTTT

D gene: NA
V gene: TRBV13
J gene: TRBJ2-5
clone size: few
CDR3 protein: CASSLAGRGYQETQYF
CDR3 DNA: TGTGCCAGCAGCTTAGCCGGCAGGGGTTACCAAGAGACCCAGTACTTC

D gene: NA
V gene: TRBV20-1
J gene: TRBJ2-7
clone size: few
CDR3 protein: CSLRGAGEQYF
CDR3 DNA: TGCTCCCTCCGGGGGGCTGGCGAGCAGTACTTC

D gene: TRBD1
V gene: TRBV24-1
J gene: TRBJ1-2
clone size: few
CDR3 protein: CATSDSGQGRDGYTF
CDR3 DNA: TGTGCCACCAGTGACTCGGGACAGGGCCGGGATGGCTACACCTTC

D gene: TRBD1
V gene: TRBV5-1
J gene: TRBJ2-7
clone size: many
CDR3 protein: CASSWDRGSYEQYF
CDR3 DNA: TGCGCCAGCAGCTGGGACAGGGGGTCCTACGAGCAGTACTTC

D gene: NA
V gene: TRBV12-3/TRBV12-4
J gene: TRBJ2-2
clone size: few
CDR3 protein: CASSSWGRGTGELFF
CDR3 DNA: TGTGCCAGCAGTTCTTGGGGTAGAGGCACCGGGGAGCTGTTTTTT

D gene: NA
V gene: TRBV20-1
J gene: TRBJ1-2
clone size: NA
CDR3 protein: CSARGGVYGYTF
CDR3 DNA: TGCAGTGCTAGAGGGGGGGTTTATGGCTACACCTTC

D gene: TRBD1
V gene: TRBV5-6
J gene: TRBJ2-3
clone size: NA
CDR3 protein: CASSFRTGGEDTQYF
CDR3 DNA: TGTGCCAGCAGCTTCCGGACAGGGGGAGAAGATACGCAGTATTTT

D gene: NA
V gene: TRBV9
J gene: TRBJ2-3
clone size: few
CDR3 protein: CASSATVQTDTQYF
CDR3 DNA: TGTGCCAGCAGCGCGACAGTACAGACAGATACGCAGTATTTT

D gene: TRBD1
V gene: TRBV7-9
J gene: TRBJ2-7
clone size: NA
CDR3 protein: CASSFSGQTYREQYF
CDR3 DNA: TGTGCCAGCAGCTTTTCGGGACAGACCTATAGGGAGCAGTACTTC

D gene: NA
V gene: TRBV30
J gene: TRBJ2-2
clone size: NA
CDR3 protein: CAFPAREFTGELFF
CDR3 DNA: TGTGCCTTTCCCGCCAGGGAGTTCACCGGGGAGCTGTTTTTT

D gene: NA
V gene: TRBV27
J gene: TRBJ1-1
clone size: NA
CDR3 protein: CASSPFTGGITEAFF
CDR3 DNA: TGTGCCAGCAGCCCCTTCACAGGCGGCATCACTGAAGCTTTCTTT

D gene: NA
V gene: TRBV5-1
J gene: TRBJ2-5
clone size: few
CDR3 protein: CASSLAQYQETQYF
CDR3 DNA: TGCGCCAGCAGCTTGGCACAGTACCAAGAGACCCAGTACTTC

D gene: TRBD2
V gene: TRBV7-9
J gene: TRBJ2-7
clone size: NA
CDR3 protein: CASSFTKLGGGTYEQYF
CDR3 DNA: TGTGCCAGCAGCTTCACAAAGCTAGGCGGGGGGACCTACGAGCAGTACTTC

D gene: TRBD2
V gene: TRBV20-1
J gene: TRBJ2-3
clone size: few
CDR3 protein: CSAKTSGRAVDTQYF
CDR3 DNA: TGCAGTGCTAAGACTAGCGGGAGGGCCGTGGATACGCAGTATTTT

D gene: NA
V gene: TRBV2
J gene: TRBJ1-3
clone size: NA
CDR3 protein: CASSQRTVGNTIYF
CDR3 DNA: TGTGCCAGCAGCCAACGGACCGTGGGAAACACCATATATTTT

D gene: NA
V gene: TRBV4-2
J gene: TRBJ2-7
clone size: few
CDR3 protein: CASSQSGTTLYEQYF
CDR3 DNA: TGTGCCAGCAGCCAATCCGGGACCACCCTCTACGAGCAGTACTTC

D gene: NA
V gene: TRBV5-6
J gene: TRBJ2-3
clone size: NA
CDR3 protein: CASSLTGRSDTQYF
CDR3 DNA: TGTGCCAGCAGCCTTACAGGGAGGTCAGATACGCAGTATTTT

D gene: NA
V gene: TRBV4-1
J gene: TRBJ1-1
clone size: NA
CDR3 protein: CASSQAPRGGTEAFF
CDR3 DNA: TGCGCCAGCAGCCAAGCTCCCCGGGGGGGCACTGAAGCTTTCTTT

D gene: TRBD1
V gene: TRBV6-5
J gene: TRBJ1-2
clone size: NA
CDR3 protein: CASSSTGFGYTF
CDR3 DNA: TGTGCCAGCAGTTCGACAGGGTTTGGCTACACCTTC